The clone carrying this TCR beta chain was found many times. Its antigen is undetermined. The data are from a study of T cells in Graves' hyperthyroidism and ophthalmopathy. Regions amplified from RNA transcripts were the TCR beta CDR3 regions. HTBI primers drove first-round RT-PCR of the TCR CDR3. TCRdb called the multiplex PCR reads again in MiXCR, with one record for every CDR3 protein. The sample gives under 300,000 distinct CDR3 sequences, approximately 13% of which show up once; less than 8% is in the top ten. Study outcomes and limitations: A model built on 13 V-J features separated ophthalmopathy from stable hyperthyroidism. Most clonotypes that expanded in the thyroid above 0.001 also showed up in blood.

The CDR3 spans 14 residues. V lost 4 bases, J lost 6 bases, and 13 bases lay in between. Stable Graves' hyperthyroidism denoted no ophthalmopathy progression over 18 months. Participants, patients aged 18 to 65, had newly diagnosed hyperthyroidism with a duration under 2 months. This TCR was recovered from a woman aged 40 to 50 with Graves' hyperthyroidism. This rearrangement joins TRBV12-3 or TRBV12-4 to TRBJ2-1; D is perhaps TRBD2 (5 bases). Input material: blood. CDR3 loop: CASSYPPEANEQFF. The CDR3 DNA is TGTGCCAGCAGTTACCCCCCGGAGGCCAATGAGCAGTTCTTC.